Below, one T cell receptor beta chain is given with its context. Its antigen is still unknown. Qualities for individual bases were not recorded, and no much larger clone is one base off. The sample belongs to a study of CD8 T cells in Susac syndrome (dated by TCRdb to between 2019 and 2020). A note on the overall study: Of the Susac syndrome patients who were sequenced, about eight were in clinical remission while six had clinically active disease. At blood withdrawal, Susac syndrome patients were therapy-naive, treated with corticosteroids (with IVIg additionally given to some), or treated with IVIg alone. The study used repertoire sequencing to test whether antigen drove CD8+ T cell activation and differentiation in Susac syndrome. The investigation overall reported the following: The TCR sequencing and HLA analysis was acknowledged to have included a relatively small number of individuals. In patients with Susac syndrome, the CD4+ T cell repertoire showed no detectable clonal expansion.

CDR1 SGDLS and CDR2 YYNGEE were looked up in the germline V gene. The CDR3 has 15 amino acids, counting the end cysteine and phenylalanine. Only the CDR3 part of the read is kept: 45 bases, read in frame from the first base. At the junction V is shortened by 2 bases and J by 1 base, with 11 bases in between. RNA was extracted using the RNeasy kit, and roughly 0.5 to 1 microgram was reverse transcribed with random hexamers. The immunoSEQ multiplex PCR assay, covering 54 Vbeta and 13 Jbeta segments, was used to amplify TCR beta CDR3 regions. To correct PCR amplification bias, a synthetic template baseline was used for both primer optimization and computational correction. From the authors' description of their analysis: Reads were annotated to V, D and J genes per IMGT and analyzed with immunoSEQ Analyzer, keeping only productive sequences. Clonality was calculated as one minus the Shannon entropy normalized by log2 of the number of productive unique sequences. For each patient and control, public and private clones were evaluated within the 100 most prevalent clones. Clones were defined as Susac-specific if absent from the healthy and MS cohorts, from over a thousand published viral clones and from other ImmuneACCESS disease sequences. TCRdb trimmed the raw reads at Q25, called clones with MiXCR and kept productive beta chains. CDR3 protein duplicates are merged, each entry listing the most common genes and DNA. Here the V and J calls rest on TCRdb's processing, not on the authors' analysis. Counted in this sample were about 180,000 distinct CDR3 sequences; roughly 94% of them appeared once. 0.099% of the sample belongs to the ten largest clones.

Peripheral blood CD8+ and CD4+ T cells from healthy donors, Susac syndrome patients and multiple sclerosis patients were profiled using high-throughput TCR beta sequencing. The Susac syndrome patients fulfilled recently defined diagnostic criteria for definite or probable disease. Bulk CD8+ and CD4+ T cells were purified by magnetic negative isolation, whereas CD8+ TEMRA cells were enriched by FACS. Blood was drawn into EDTA tubes, processed within 24 hours, and PBMCs were isolated by density gradient centrifugation. PBMCs intended for TCR sequencing were frozen in liquid nitrogen and were later thawed in a 37 degrees C water bath. Purity of sorted or isolated CD4+, CD8+ and CD8+ TEMRA cells was at least 90%.

The receptor was derived from a human donor with Susac syndrome. Here the chain combines TRBV9 and TRBJ2-3; tentative D gene TRBD2, with 5 bases matching. The specimen was CD4+ T cells from PBMCs. CDR3 region: CASSVGGSRTDTQYF. The nucleotide sequence is TGTGCCAGCAGCGTCGGAGGCAGCCGCACAGATACGCAGTATTTT.